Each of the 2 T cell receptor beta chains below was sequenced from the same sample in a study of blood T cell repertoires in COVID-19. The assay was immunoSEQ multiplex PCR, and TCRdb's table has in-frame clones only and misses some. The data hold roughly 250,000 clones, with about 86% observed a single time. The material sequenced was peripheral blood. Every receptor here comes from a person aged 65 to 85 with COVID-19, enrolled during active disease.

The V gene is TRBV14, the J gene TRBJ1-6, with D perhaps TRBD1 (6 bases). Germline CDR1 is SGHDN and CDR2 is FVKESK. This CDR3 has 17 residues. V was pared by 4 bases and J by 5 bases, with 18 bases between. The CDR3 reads CASSLFRDNYHNSPLHF. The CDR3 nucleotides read TGTGCCAGCAGCCTCTTTAGGGACAACTACCATAATTCACCCCTCCACTTT.

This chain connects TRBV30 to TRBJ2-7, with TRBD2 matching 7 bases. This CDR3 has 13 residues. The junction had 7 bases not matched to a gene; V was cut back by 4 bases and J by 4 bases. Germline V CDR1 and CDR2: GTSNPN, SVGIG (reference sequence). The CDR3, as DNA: TGTGCCTGGATGGCATCGGGGGGATACGAGCAGTACTTC. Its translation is CAWMASGGYEQYF.